This T cell receptor beta chain was recovered during a study of blood T cell repertoires in COVID-19 (dated by TCRdb to about 2020). Notes on the research overall: Collaborator samples came from the United States, Italy and Spain and covered acute and convalescent phases of COVID-19. The prospective study material was composed of cDNA or gDNA derived from T cells, B-cell-depleted T cells, or PBMCs. The dataset comprised deeply sampled blood TCRbeta repertoires from subjects exposed to, actively infected with, or recovered from COVID-19. The repertoires were made available in a free public database intended to serve as a resource for research on the immune response to SARS-CoV-2. The samples were drawn from two sources: the first 160 participants of the ongoing ImmuneRACE study, and about 1,300 subjects contributed by 6 global collaborators. Nearly every sample came with metadata listing a de-identified subject ID, COVID-19 status, age in years and sex. Where available, HLA class I and class II types were obtained from metadata supplied by the sample provider rather than from assay-based typing. Overall study outcomes, separate from this receptor: How much clinical and demographic metadata was included differed by source and by participant, and the metadata was provided uncurated.

TCRbeta CDR3 regions were amplified from genomic DNA by means of the immunoSEQ Assay, a bias-controlled multiplex PCR. On the authors' methods: Within the assay, amplification of reference gene primers was used to estimate how many nucleated cells each sample contained. To quantify the absolute abundance of each unique TCRbeta CDR3 rearrangement, sequence reads were collapsed and filtered. Productive Simpson clonality was computed per sample as the square root of Simpson's diversity index over productive rearrangements. This is the immuneACCESS table as TCRdb keeps it, with only in-frame sequences that have V and J called. A part of the clones is gone; compared with another copy, unresolved V genes explain less than half, and the rest is unexplained. The DNA was the basis for D and trimming; V, J and clone size are from that table. Here the sample has about 470,000 clones; about nine tenths occur a single time. The top ten constitute roughly 0.7% of the sample.

CDR1 SGHRS and CDR2 YFSETQ were looked up in the germline V gene. Measured from the cysteine to the phenylalanine, the CDR3 is 16 residues long. The entry retains the CDR3 DNA only, 48 bases that are in frame from base 1. A distance of 12 bases separates the germline ends of V and J, which lose 1 base and 4 bases respectively. On this clone itself: The specificity of this receptor is unknown. Per-nucleotide qualities are absent, and no much larger clonotype sits a single base away.

Participants in the prospective study were enrolled through a virtual design, were aged about 18 to 100 years, and lived in 24 United States geographic areas. In the prospective study, cohorts were assigned on the basis of participant-reported clinical history obtained from a screening survey and a study questionnaire. Recovered participants in ImmuneRACE Cohort 3 were defined by two consecutive negative NP/OP PCR tests, clearance by a healthcare professional, or resolution of symptoms. In the prospective study, whole blood, serum and a nasopharyngeal or oropharyngeal swab were collected from each participant by mobile phlebotomists. Over a roughly two-month period, participants in the prospective study had the option of providing additional blood draws and questionnaires. Blood samples from the prospective study were shipped frozen or at room temperature prior to DNA extraction.

This chain joins TRBV5-1 to TRBJ1-6; too little of a D gene remains to name it. The material sequenced was PBMCs or T cells enriched from blood (not recorded which). This sequence was found in a woman aged 18-29 years who had recovered from COVID-19. Read as DNA, the sequence is TGCGCCAGCAGCTTGACAGATTCTATTTATAATTCACCCCTCCACTTT. Its translation is CASSLTDSIYNSPLHF.